The entry below gives a single T cell receptor beta chain sequence along with its context. The data were obtained in a study of blood T cell repertoires in COVID-19. As for the study in general: In each case, the material was cDNA or gDNA derived from T cells, B-cell-depleted T cells, or PBMCs.

Using immunoSEQ multiplex PCR, the repertoire was profiled, and TCRdb retains in-frame clones only, with some absent. The table includes approximately 360,000 clones, 70% to 90% detected once. The TCR comes from a man aged 40-49 years with acute or convalescent COVID-19. Sequences were obtained from peripheral blood.

CDR3 in amino acids: CASSPRGDTNYGYTF. For the CDR3, the DNA is TGTGCCAGCAGCCCCCGTGGAGATACCAACTATGGCTACACCTTC. The rearrangement joins TRBV7-3 to TRBJ1-2; D ambiguous. Germline CDR1 SGHTA, CDR2 FQGTGA. The length of the CDR3 is 15 residues. V lost 5 bases and J lost 2, with 15 bases in between.